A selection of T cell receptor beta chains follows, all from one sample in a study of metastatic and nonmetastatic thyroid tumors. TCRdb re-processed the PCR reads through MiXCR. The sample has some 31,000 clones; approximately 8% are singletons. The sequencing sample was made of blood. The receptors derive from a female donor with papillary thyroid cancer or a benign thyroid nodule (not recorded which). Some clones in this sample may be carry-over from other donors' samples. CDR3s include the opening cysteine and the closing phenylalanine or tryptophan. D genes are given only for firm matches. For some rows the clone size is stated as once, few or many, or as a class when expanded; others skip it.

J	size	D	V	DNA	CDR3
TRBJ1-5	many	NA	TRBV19	TGTGCCAGTAGTCCTGCCACTGACAGACCACGCCGGCATTTT	CASSPATDRPRRHF
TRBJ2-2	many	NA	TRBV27	TGTGCCAGCAGTTCCCTAGTCACCGGGGAGCTGTTTTTT	CASSSLVTGELFF
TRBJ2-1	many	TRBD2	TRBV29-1	TGCAGCGGGGAGGGTTTGGGCGAGCAGTTCTTC	CSGEGLGEQFF
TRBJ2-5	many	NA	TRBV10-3	TGTGCCATCAGTGTATCGACAGGGAGGGGCCAAGAGACCCAGTACTTC	CAISVSTGRGQETQYF
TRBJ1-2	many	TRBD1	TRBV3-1	TGTGCCAGCAGCAGAGTACAGGGGGGTGGCTACACCTTC	CASSRVQGGGYTF
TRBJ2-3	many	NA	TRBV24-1	TGTGCCACCAGTGAGCCAGGCACAGATACGCAGTATTTT	CATSEPGTDTQYF
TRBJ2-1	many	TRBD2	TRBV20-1	TGCAGTGCCCCAAGACTAGCGGGAGTTGGCAATGAGCAGTTCTTC	CSAPRLAGVGNEQFF
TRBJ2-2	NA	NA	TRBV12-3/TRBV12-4	TGTGCCAGCAGATCAGCCCGTTGGGGATATTACGGGGAGCTGTTTTTT	CASRSARWGYYGELFF
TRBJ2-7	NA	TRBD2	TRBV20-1	TGCAGTGCCACACGGGCGGGGGACGCCTACGAGCAGTACTTC	CSATRAGDAYEQYF
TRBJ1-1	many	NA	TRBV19	TGTGCCAGTCAGAAGGAAGGGCGGGATGGAGCTTTCTTT	CASQKEGRDGAFF
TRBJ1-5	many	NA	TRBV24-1	TGTGCCACCTCCACAGGAGGCAGCAATCAGCCCCAGCATTTT	CATSTGGSNQPQHF
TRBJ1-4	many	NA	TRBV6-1	TGTGCCAACAGTCCTCATGATGGCGGGGAAAAACTGTTTTTT	CANSPHDGGEKLFF
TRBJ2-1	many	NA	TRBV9	TGTGCCAGCAGCGTAGCAATGTACAATGAGCAGTTCTTC	CASSVAMYNEQFF
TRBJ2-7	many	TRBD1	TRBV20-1	TGCAGTGCGCGGACAGGGGGCAAGAACGAGCAGTACTTC	CSARTGGKNEQYF
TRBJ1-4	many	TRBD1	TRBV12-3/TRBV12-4	TGTGCCAGCAGTACCGGGACAGAAATAATTGAAAAACTGTTTTTT	CASSTGTEIIEKLFF
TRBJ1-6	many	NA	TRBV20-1	TGCAGTGCTAGGGACTTCGGGGGGCGACAGAATTCACCCCTCCACTTT	CSARDFGGRQNSPLHF
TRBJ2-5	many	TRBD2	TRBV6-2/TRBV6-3	TGTGCCAGCAGCCCGAGCGGGGGCGTCTCCGGGACCCAGTACTTC	CASSPSGGVSGTQYF
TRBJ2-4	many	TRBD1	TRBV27	TGTGCCAGCAGTCCGCGACAGGGGTCCATAGCCAAAAACATTCAGTACTTC	CASSPRQGSIAKNIQYF
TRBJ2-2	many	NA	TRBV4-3	TGCGCCAGCAGCCAAGCAGTGAACGCGAACACCGGGGAGCTGTTTTTT	CASSQAVNANTGELFF
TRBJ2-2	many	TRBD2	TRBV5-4	TGTGCCAGCAGCTATGGGACTAGCGGGGGACAGAACACCGGGGAGCTGTTTTTT	CASSYGTSGGQNTGELFF
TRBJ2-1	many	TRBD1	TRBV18	TGTGCCAGCTCACGACGACAGGGGGTCTACAATGAGCAGTTCTTC	CASSRRQGVYNEQFF
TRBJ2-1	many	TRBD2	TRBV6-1	TGTGCCAGCAGGCACCTAGCGGGAGGTAGCAATGAGCAGTTCTTC	CASRHLAGGSNEQFF